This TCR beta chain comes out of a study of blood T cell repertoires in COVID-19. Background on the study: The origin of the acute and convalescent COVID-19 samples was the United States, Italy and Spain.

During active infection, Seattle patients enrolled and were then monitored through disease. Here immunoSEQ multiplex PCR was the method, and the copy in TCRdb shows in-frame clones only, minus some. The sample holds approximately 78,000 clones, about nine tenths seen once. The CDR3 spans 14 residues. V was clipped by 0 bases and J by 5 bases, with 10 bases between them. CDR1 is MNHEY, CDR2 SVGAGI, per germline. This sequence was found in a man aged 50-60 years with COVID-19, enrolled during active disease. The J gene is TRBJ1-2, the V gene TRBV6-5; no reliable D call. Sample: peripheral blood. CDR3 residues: CASSYSTAEYGYTF. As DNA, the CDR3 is TGTGCCAGCAGTTACTCGACGGCGGAATATGGCTACACCTTC.